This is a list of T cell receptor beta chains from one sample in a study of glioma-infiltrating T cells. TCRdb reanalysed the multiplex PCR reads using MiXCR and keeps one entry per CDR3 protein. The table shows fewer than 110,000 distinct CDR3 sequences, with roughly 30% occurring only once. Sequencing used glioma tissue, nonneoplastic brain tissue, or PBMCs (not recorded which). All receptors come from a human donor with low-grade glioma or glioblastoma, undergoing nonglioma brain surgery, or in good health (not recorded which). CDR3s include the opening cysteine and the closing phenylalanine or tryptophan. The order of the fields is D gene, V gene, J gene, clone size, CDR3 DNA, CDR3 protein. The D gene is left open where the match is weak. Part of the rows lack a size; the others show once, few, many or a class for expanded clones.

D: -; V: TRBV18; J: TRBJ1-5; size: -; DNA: TGTGCCAGCTCACCACTGGGGCATAGCAATCAGCCCCAGCATTTT; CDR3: CASSPLGHSNQPQHF
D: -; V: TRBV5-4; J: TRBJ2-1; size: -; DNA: TGTGCCAGCAGCGCTTGGACCCGTTCGAATGAGCAGTTCTTC; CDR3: CASSAWTRSNEQFF
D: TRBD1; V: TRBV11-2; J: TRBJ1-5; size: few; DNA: TGTGCCAGCAGCGGCGAGACAGGGGGACATCAGCCCCAGCATTTT; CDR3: CASSGETGGHQPQHF
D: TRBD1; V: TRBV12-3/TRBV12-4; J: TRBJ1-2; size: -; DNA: TGTGCCAGCAACGAAGGGGACAGCTCTAACTATGGCTACACCTTC; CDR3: CASNEGDSSNYGYTF
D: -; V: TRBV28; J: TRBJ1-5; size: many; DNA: TGTGCCAGCAGGTCGGCGGGGACATGGAACAATCAGCCCCAGCATTTT; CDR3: CASRSAGTWNNQPQHF
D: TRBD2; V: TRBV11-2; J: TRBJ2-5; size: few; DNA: TGTGCCAGCAGCCCTATGGGACTAGCGGGACAAGAGACCCAGTACTTC; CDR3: CASSPMGLAGQETQYF
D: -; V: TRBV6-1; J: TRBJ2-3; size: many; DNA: TGTGCCAGCAGTGGGCAGGGGAATTTGGATACGCAGTATTTT; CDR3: CASSGQGNLDTQYF
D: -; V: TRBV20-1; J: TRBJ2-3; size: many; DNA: TGCAGTGCTCCTCATTCCGAGGATACGCAGTATTTT; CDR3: CSAPHSEDTQYF
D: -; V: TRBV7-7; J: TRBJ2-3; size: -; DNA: TGTGCTAGCAGCCCATCGGGGTCTGGCACGCAGTATTTT; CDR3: CASSPSGSGTQYF
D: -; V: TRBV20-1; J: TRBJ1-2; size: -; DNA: TGCAGTGCTAGCGAAGGGACGAGTTATGGCTACACCTTC; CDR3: CSASEGTSYGYTF
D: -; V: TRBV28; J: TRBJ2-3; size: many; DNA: TGTGCCAGCAGCCGGGGGGACAGAGACACAGATACGCAGTATTTT; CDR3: CASSRGDRDTDTQYF
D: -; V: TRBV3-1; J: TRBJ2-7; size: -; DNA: TGTGCCAGCAGCCTTGGGCCTAACCTTTCCTACGAGCAGTACTTC; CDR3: CASSLGPNLSYEQYF
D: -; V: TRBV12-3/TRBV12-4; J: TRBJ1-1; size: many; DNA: TGTGCCAGCAGCCGCGGGAGCATCGCTGAAGCTTTCTTT; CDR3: CASSRGSIAEAFF
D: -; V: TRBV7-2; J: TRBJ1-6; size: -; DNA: TGTGCCAGCAGCTCCGCCGGGACGGCTGGACCCCTCCACTTT; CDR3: CASSSAGTAGPLHF
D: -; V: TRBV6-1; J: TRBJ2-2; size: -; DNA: TGTACCAGCAGAGCGACGGGGAGCTTAGCTGGGGGAATTGTCGGGGAGCTGTTTTTT; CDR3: CTSRATGSLAGGIVGELFF
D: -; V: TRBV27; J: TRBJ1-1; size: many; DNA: TGTGCCAGCACCCCGCTGCCTTTAGGCACTGAAGCTTTCTTT; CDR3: CASTPLPLGTEAFF
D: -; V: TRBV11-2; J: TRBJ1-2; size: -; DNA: TGTGCCAGCAGCTCGCCAAACAGTGGTGGCTACACCTTC; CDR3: CASSSPNSGGYTF
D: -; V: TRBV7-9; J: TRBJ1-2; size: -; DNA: TGTGCCAGCAGCTTACCCTTGTCAGATGGCTACACCTTC; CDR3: CASSLPLSDGYTF
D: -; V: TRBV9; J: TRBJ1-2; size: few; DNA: TGTGCCAGCAGCCCCTTATCCTTC; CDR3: CASSPLSF
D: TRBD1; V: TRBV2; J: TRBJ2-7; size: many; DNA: TGTGCCACCGGGACAGGGTTTTACGAGCAGTACTTC; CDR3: CATGTGFYEQYF
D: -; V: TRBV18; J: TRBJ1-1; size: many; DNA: TGTGCCAGCTCAATAGCCTCATACACGTCCCAATGGAGCACTGAAGCTTTCTTT; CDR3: CASSIASYTSQWSTEAFF
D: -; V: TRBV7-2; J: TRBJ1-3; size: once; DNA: TGTGCCAGCAGCTCCGAAATCTCTGGAAACACCATATATTTT; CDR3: CASSSEISGNTIYF
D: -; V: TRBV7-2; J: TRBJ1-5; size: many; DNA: TGTGCCAGCAGCTCCGATAGGAATCAGCCCCAGCATTTT; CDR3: CASSSDRNQPQHF
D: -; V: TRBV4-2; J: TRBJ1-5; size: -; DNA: TGTGCCAGCAGAAACCCCGAGGATAGCAATCAGCCCCAGAATTTT; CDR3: CASRNPEDSNQPQNF
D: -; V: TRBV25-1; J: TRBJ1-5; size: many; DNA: TGTGCCAGCAGTGAAGGTAGCAATCAGCCCCAGCATTTT; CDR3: CASSEGSNQPQHF